The 27 T cell receptor beta chains reported below all come from one sample, sequenced in a study of early T cells in non-severe SARS-CoV-2 infection. In TCRdb, the 5' RACE reads were re-called with MiXCR into one record per CDR3 protein. The sample carries some 27,000 distinct CDR3 sequences, about 4.2% recorded once. Sequences were obtained from whole blood. These receptors were obtained from an adult who was a healthcare worker with PCR-confirmed SARS-CoV-2 infection or an uninfected control (not recorded which).

Relative to its sample, this clonotype is medium-sized. The chain carries TRBV27 and TRBJ1-5; D not resolved. Trimming took off 0 bases at V and 2 bases at J, with 11 bases between the two ends. The V gene's germline CDR1 is MNHEY and CDR2 SMNVEV (reference sequence). The CDR3 consists of 16 residues. CDR3 coding DNA: TGTGCCAGCAGTTTATCGAATGGTGGGGGCAATCAGCCCCAGCATTTT. This sequence encodes CASSLSNGGGNQPQHF.

This clonotype was recorded at least ten times. This chain joins TRBV12-3 or TRBV12-4 and TRBJ1-5; TRBD1 matches at 7 bases. Losses at the gene ends were 5 bases for V and 4 bases for J; bases not matched to a gene: 5. CDR3 length: 14 residues. In DNA form, the CDR3 reads TGTGCCAGCAGTCGGGGACAGCAGAATCAGCCCCAGCATTTT. Translated, it gives CASSRGQQNQPQHF.

The CDR3 loop reads CASSLLPDTQYF. The CDR3 DNA is TGTGCCAGCAGTTTATTGCCAGATACGCAGTATTTT. V is TRBV28 and J is TRBJ2-3; D unresolved. Trimming cost V 1 base and J 4 bases, with 3 bases left between them. Germline V gene data show CDR1 as MDHEN and CDR2 as SYDVKM. The length of the CDR3 is 12 residues.

V is TRBV7-2 and J is TRBJ1-1, with D possibly matching TRBD1 (5 bases). This CDR3 has 15 residues. CDR1 SGHTA and CDR2 FQGNSA come from the germline V gene. V was cut by 3 bases and J by 0 bases, with 11 bases left in between. This CDR3 reads CASSFTTVMNTEAFF. In nucleotides, the CDR3 is TGTGCCAGCAGCTTTACGACAGTTATGAACACTGAAGCTTTCTTT.

A remark on this clonotype: A read error is possible here, since a much larger clone lies one base away. The chain is built from TRBV5-1 and TRBJ2-3; 8 nucleotides agree with TRBD2. Germline CDR1 and CDR2: SGHRS and YFSETQ. The CDR3 consists of 17 residues. The CDR3 nucleotides read TGCACCAGCTCCTCCACAGTTGTAGCGGGGCCCACAGATACGCAGTATTTT. It translates to CTSSSTVVAGPTDTQYF.

Many counts were recorded for this clonotype. This chain joins TRBV2 and TRBJ2-2; tentatively, D is TRBD1 (7 bases). The CDR3 is 15 amino acids. V was clipped by 6 bases and J by 4 bases, with 15 bases between them. Per germline, CDR1 SNHLY and CDR2 FYNNEI. The CDR3 coding sequence is TGTGCCAGCAGGACCAGGGGGGTCGGCACCGGGGAGCTGTTTTTT. Protein product: CASRTRGVGTGELFF.

This clonotype was detected many times. The genes are TRBV20-1 and TRBJ1-5; D is unclear. Germline loops: CDR1 DFQATT, CDR2 SNEGSKA (reference sequence). V gave up 1 base and J gave up 3 bases, with 10 bases separating them. CDR3 length: 14 amino acids. The CDR3 nucleotides read TGCAGTGCTAGAGTGGGAACCTCCAATCAGCCCCAGCATTTT. It codes for CSARVGTSNQPQHF.

This clonotype has ten or more counts. This chain joins TRBV12-3 or TRBV12-4 and TRBJ2-3; 9 nucleotides line up with TRBD2. V trimming: 5 bases; J trimming: 6 bases; junction bases outside the gene matches: 12. The CDR3 is 16 residues long. DNA of the CDR3: TGTGCCAGCAGTCAGTCGCATAGCGGGAGTGGTGATACGCAGTATTTT. Translating it yields CASSQSHSGSGDTQYF.

This clonotype appeared many times. V is TRBV9 and J is TRBJ2-1; 8 bases fit TRBD2. CDR1 and CDR2 (germline): SGDLS, YYNGEE. J gave up 8 bases and V 7 bases, and 14 bases lay outside the gene matches. The CDR3 is made up of 15 amino acids. As DNA, the CDR3 is TGTGCCAGCGGTCGGAGGCCAGCGGGAGACGATGAGCAGTTCTTC. Translation gives CASGRRPAGDDEQFF. Based on the CDR3 plus reference TRBV9 and TRBJ2-1, the full variable domain is DSGVTQTPKHLITATGQRVTLRCSPRSGDLSVYWYQQSLDQGLQFLIQYYNGEERAKGNILERFSAQQFPDLHSELNLSSLELGDSALYFCASGRRPAGDDEQFFGPGTRLTVL.

This clonotype was counted many times. The rearrangement joins TRBV5-1 to TRBJ2-7; D is unresolved. The V gene lost 5 bases and the J gene lost 0 bases, with 6 bases spanning the gap. The V gene's germline CDR1 is SGHRS and CDR2 YFSETQ. This CDR3 comprises 12 residues. Written as DNA, the CDR3 is TGCGCCAGCAGTACAGACTCCTACGAGCAGTACTTC. Protein sequence: CASSTDSYEQYF. Using reference TRBV5-1 and TRBJ2-7 for the parts outside the CDR3, the full variable domain is KAGVTQTPRYLIKTRGQQVTLSCSPISGHRSVSWYQQTPGQGLQFLFEYFSETQRNKGNFPGRFSGRQFSNSRSEMNVSTLELGDSALYLCASSTDSYEQYFGPGTRLTVT.

This clonotype was seen at least ten times. The chain recombines TRBV28 with TRBJ2-5, with D perhaps matching TRBD1 (7 bases). This CDR3 is built from 13 residues. With 7 bases removed from V and 4 bases from J, the gap between germline ends came to 13 bases. Germline CDR1 is MDHEN and CDR2 is SYDVKM. The CDR3, as DNA: TGTGCCAGCAATCCAGGGGGAGGAGAGACCCAGTACTTC. Translated: CASNPGGGETQYF. The variable domain in full, with the rest retrieved from reference TRBV28 and TRBJ2-5, is DVKVTQSSRYLVKRTGEKVFLECVQDMDHENMFWYRQDPGLGLRLIYFSYDVKMKEKGDIPEGYSVSREKKERFSLILESASTNQTSMYLCASNPGGGETQYFGPGTRLLVL.

This clonotype was detected ten times or more. The V gene is TRBV12-3 or TRBV12-4, the J gene TRBJ2-7; D could derive from TRBD1 or TRBD2 (6 bases each). Trimming left V 3 bases short and J 6 bases short, with 15 bases between. The CDR3 spans 14 residues. CDR3 in amino acids: CASSFYGRGGEQYF. CDR3 nucleotide sequence: TGTGCCAGCAGTTTTTACGGCAGGGGAGGCGAGCAGTACTTC.

This clonotype was observed at least ten times. The chain couples TRBV6-1 to TRBJ2-1, with 11 positions matching TRBD2. Looked up from germline, CDR1 is MNHNS and CDR2 is SASEGT. The CDR3 is 16 residues long. The V segment lost 3 bases and the J segment 3 bases; nucleotides outside the gene matches: 4. The CDR3 DNA is TGTGCCAGCAGTGAGCAGGGGACTAGCGGCTACAATGAGCAGTTCTTC. The encoded protein is CASSEQGTSGYNEQFF.

This clonotype was observed a few times. The V gene is TRBV28, the J gene TRBJ1-3; D might be TRBD1 (5 bases). The CDR3 is made up of 15 amino acids. V was cut by 3 bases and J by 0 bases, with 9 bases left in between. Germline CDR1 reads MDHEN; CDR2 reads SYDVKM. Written as DNA, the CDR3 is TGTGCCAGCAGTTTGGGGACCTACTCTGGAAACACCATATATTTT. Its translation is CASSLGTYSGNTIYF.

This clonotype has just a few counts. A much more abundant neighbour one base away suggests this may be a read error. The chain links TRBV20-1 to TRBJ1-2; D ambiguous. Germline V gene lookup returns CDR1 DFQATT and CDR2 SNEGSKA (reference sequence). The CDR3 spans 13 residues. The CDR3 here is CSTRAPQNYGYTF. CDR3 DNA sequence: TGCAGTACTAGAGCCCCACAGAACTATGGCTACACCTTC.

This clonotype was counted many times. The chain recombines TRBV20-1 with TRBJ2-5; 7 bases align to TRBD1. The CDR3 has 13 amino acids. The V segment lost 3 bases and the J segment 3 bases; nucleotides outside the gene matches: 4. Germline lookup yields CDR1 DFQATT and CDR2 SNEGSKA (reference sequence). CDR3 sequence reads: CSASPGTEETQYF. As DNA, the CDR3 is TGCAGTGCTAGCCCCGGGACAGAAGAGACCCAGTACTTC.

This clonotype occurred many times. The chain recombines TRBV12-3 or TRBV12-4 with TRBJ2-2; a weak D match, TRBD1 (5 bases). The CDR3 is 15 residues long. V dropped 2 bases and J dropped 4 bases, with 11 bases sitting between them. For the CDR3, the DNA is TGTGCCAGCAGTTTAACTGGGGCAGTCACCGGGGAGCTGTTTTTT. Its translation is CASSLTGAVTGELFF.

Many counts were recorded for this clonotype. For the CDR3, the DNA is TGCAGTGCACCCGACAGGGCCTATATTTATGGCTACACCTTC. Translating gives CSAPDRAYIYGYTF. The rearrangement joins TRBV20-1 to TRBJ1-2; 7 bases line up with TRBD1. The V gene end was trimmed by 6 bases and the J gene end by 5 bases; junction bases not matched to a gene: 12. CDR1 and CDR2 from the germline V gene are DFQATT and SNEGSKA (reference sequence). The CDR3 sequence is 14 residues long.

V and J are TRBV20-1 and TRBJ1-2; no firm D call. Germline V lookup: CDR1 DFQATT, CDR2 SNEGSKA (reference sequence). V lost 1 base and J lost 2, with 14 bases in between. This CDR3 spans 15 amino acids. In DNA, the CDR3 is TGCAGTGCTAGAGCTTTGGGCCTCGACAACTATGGCTACACCTTC. Translation gives CSARALGLDNYGYTF.

V usage is TRBV18 and J usage is TRBJ1-2; D gene ambiguous. Trimming shortened V by 10 bases and J by 3 bases, and 15 bases separated the two germline ends. CDR3 length: 13 amino acids. The germline V gene encodes CDR1 KGHSH and CDR2 LQKENI. CDR3 DNA: TGTGCCACCACCCCGGGCAGCTACTATGGCTACACCTTC. This sequence encodes CATTPGSYYGYTF.

This clonotype appeared many times. The gene calls are TRBV11-3 and TRBJ2-7, with TRBD1 as a possible D gene (6 bases). Trimming removed 1 base at V and 6 bases at J, with 10 bases between. This CDR3 has 13 amino acids. Per germline, CDR1 SGHNT and CDR2 YENEEA. CDR3 DNA: TGTGCCAGCAGCTTAGGCAGGGGTAGCGAGCAGTACTTC. Translating it yields CASSLGRGSEQYF.

The table lists this clonotype with many counts. The V call is TRBV5-8, the J call TRBJ2-7; the D gene could be TRBD1 or TRBD2 (6 bases each). V lost 7 bases to trimming and J lost 1 base, with 12 bases between them. The CDR3 spans 13 residues. CDR1 SGHTS and CDR2 YDEGEE come from the germline V gene. The CDR3 DNA sequence: TGTGCCAGCTGGGGGGACAAGTCCTACGAGCAGTACTTC. It codes for CASWGDKSYEQYF.

This clonotype has at least ten counts. The chain is built from TRBV14 and TRBJ2-3, with TRBD2 identical over 8 bases. The CDR3 is 16 amino acids. J was trimmed by 5 bases and V by 5 bases; bases with no gene match: 12. The V gene's germline CDR1 is SGHDN and CDR2 FVKESK. The CDR3, as DNA: TGTGCCAGCAGCTCAGCGGGAGCGGGAGTTGTAGATACGCAGTATTTT. This translates into CASSSAGAGVVDTQYF.

This clonotype appeared many times. The rearrangement links TRBV28 to TRBJ2-1; D perhaps matches TRBD1 (6 bases). Looked up from germline, CDR1 is MDHEN and CDR2 is SYDVKM. This CDR3 region has 16 residues. V was trimmed by 5 bases and J by 2 bases, leaving 16 bases between them. CDR3 nucleotides: TGTGCCAGCAGTCCCTCACCCACAGGGCCCTACAATGAGCAGTTCTTC. Translation: CASSPSPTGPYNEQFF.

The V gene is TRBV10-2, the J gene TRBJ2-5; D is perhaps TRBD1 (6 bases). There are 14 residues in the CDR3. The germline CDR1 and CDR2 sequences are WSHSY and SAAADI. Deletions cut 0 bases from V and 3 bases from J, with 8 bases between. The CDR3 region has the DNA TGCGCCAGCAGTGAGTCAAACAGGGAAGAGACCCAGTACTTC. It is translated as CASSESNREETQYF.

At least ten counts were recorded for this clonotype. The chain combines TRBV6-2 or TRBV6-3 with TRBJ2-7, with a possible D match to TRBD2 (6 bases). The CDR3 has 15 amino acids. The V gene lost 2 bases and the J gene lost 3 bases, with 14 bases spanning the gap. CDR1 and CDR2 (germline): MNHEY, SVGEGT. The CDR3 DNA reads TGTGCCAGCAGTTACACGGGGCGGGGAATCTACGAGCAGTACTTC. This translates into CASSYTGRGIYEQYF.

This clonotype was counted at least ten times. The rearrangement uses TRBV6-5 and TRBJ2-3; unclear D gene. Germline lookup yields CDR1 MNHEY and CDR2 SVGAGI. The CDR3 covers 14 residues. The ends were cut back, 6 bases at V and 0 bases at J, with 10 bases in the middle. The chain's CDR3 is CASSPLPSTDTQYF. In DNA form, the CDR3 reads TGTGCCAGCAGCCCTCTACCTAGCACAGATACGCAGTATTTT.